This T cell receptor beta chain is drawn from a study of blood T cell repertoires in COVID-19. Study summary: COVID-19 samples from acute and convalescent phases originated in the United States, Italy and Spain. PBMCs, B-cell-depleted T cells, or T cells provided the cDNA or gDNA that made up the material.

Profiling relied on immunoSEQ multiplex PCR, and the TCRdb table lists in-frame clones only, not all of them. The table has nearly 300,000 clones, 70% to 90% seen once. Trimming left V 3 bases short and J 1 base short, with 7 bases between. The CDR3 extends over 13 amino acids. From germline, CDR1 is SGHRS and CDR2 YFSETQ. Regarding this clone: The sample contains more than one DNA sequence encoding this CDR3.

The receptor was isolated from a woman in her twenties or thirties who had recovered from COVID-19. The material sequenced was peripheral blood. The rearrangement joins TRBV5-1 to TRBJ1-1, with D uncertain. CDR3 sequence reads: CASSYRGNTEAFF. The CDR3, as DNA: TGCGCCAGCAGCTATCGGGGGAACACTGAAGCTTTCTTT.